This T cell receptor (beta chain) came from a study of blood T cell repertoires in COVID-19. Study-wide context: T cells, B-cell-depleted T cells, or PBMCs provided the cDNA or gDNA that served as material.

Germline CDR1 and CDR2: LGHDT and YNNKEL (reference sequence). The ends were cut back, 1 base at V and 4 bases at J, with 8 bases in the middle. The CDR3 spans 14 residues. This table comes from immunoSEQ multiplex PCR, and its TCRdb copy is limited to in-frame clones, with some not included. This sample has about 400,000 clones, with nearly 90% found just once. Residents of about two dozen US areas, aged about 18 to 95 years, made up the participants. This TCR was recovered from a woman aged 18-30 years with acute COVID-19. V usage is TRBV3-1 (or the pseudogene TRBV3-2) and J usage is TRBJ1-3, with D possibly matching TRBD1 (6 bases). Material for sequencing was PBMCs or T cells enriched from blood (not recorded which). Here the CDR3 reads CASSQAGQGNTIYF. The CDR3 coding sequence is TGTGCCAGCAGCCAAGCCGGACAGGGAAACACCATATATTTT.